Presented here are 16 T cell receptor beta chains from one specimen sequenced in a study of blood T cell repertoires in COVID-19. Repertoires were generated with immunoSEQ multiplex PCR, while TCRdb's copy carries only in-frame clones and drops some. The sample contains 300,000 to 400,000 clones, approximately 87% of which appear only once. The sequenced material came from PBMCs or T cells enriched from blood (not recorded which). These TCRs come from a woman between 25 and 40 years old with acute COVID-19.

The chain carries TRBV5-1 and TRBJ2-1, with 7 bases aligning to TRBD2. The CDR3 sequence is 17 residues long. V lost 0 bases to trimming and J lost 1 base; unmatched junction nucleotides: 7. Germline values: CDR1 SGHRS, CDR2 YFSETQ. CDR3 amino acids: CASSLVGVGGSYNEQFF. CDR3 DNA: TGCGCCAGCAGCTTGGTGGGGGTCGGGGGGTCCTACAATGAGCAGTTCTTC.

In this sample, this clone turned up a few times. V usage is TRBV25-1 and J usage is TRBJ2-7; 8 bases line up with TRBD1. V gave up 3 bases and J gave up 3 bases; unmatched junction bases: 7. Germline CDR1 and CDR2: MGHDK and SYGVNS. This CDR3 is built from 15 residues. The CDR3 sequence is CASSEVRGQNYEQYF. CDR3 coding DNA: TGTGCCAGCAGTGAGGTCAGGGGGCAGAACTACGAGCAGTACTTC.

V is TRBV19 and J is TRBJ1-4; the D is unclear. Trimming pared 8 bases from V and 8 bases from J, leaving 24 bases between. Germline CDR1 is LNHDA and CDR2 is SQIVND (reference sequence). CDR3 length: 16 residues. The DNA for the CDR3 is TGTGCCAGTGGCCCCCTCGGGGTTTCTGTTAAGGAAAAACTGTTTTTT. Encoded protein: CASGPLGVSVKEKLFF.

The chain combines TRBV4-1 with TRBJ2-3; 11 bases agree with TRBD2. CDR3 length equals 15 residues. V was clipped by 7 bases and J by 3 bases; unmatched bases: 6. CDR1 is MGHRA and CDR2 is YSYEKL in the germline V gene. CDR3 sequence reads: CASKQGLAVTDTQYF. CDR3 sequence (DNA): TGCGCCAGCAAGCAGGGACTAGCGGTAACAGATACGCAGTATTTT.

V is TRBV2 and J is TRBJ2-3, with D perhaps matching TRBD2 (7 bases). V lost 4 bases and J 5 bases, leaving 16 bases between the germline ends. This CDR3 comprises 15 residues. Germline loops: CDR1 SNHLY, CDR2 FYNNEI. CDR3 sequence reads: CASSVLRGAGDTQYF. The CDR3, as DNA: TGTGCCAGCAGTGTACTTCGGGGGGCTGGAGATACGCAGTATTTT.

This sequence joins TRBV5-1 and TRBJ1-1; no clear D. V shed 0 bases and J shed 3 bases, with 18 bases lying between them. This CDR3 is built from 17 residues. Per the germline V gene, CDR1 is SGHRS and CDR2 is YFSETQ. The CDR3 nucleotides read TGCGCCAGCAGCTTGGGGGCAGCGGAATCCTGGGACACTGAAGCTTTCTTT. It yields the protein CASSLGAAESWDTEAFF.

This chain joins TRBV18 and TRBJ2-7, with D possibly TRBD1 on 5 matching bases. Trimming stripped 3 bases from V and 3 bases from J, with 15 bases between. Per the germline V gene, CDR1 is KGHSH and CDR2 is LQKENI. The CDR3 spans 15 residues. The CDR3 sequence: CASSPQGGLVYEQYF. The CDR3, as DNA: TGTGCCAGCTCACCGCAGGGTGGTTTGGTCTACGAGCAGTACTTC.

The chain employs TRBV6-5 and TRBJ1-2; TRBD1 agrees at 8 bases. Germline CDR1 MNHEY, CDR2 SVGAGI. After removal of 5 bases from V and 2 bases from J, the junction contained 4 bases not matched to a gene. The CDR3 runs to 14 residues. The chain's CDR3 is CASSRDRRNYGYTF. As DNA, the CDR3 is TGTGCCAGCAGTCGGGACAGGCGGAACTATGGCTACACCTTC.

This clone occurred a few times. This chain links TRBV30 with TRBJ1-1; 7 nucleotides align to TRBD1. The V gene's germline CDR1 is GTSNPN and CDR2 SVGIG (reference sequence). The trim removed 4 bases at V and 4 bases at J, leaving 12 bases unmatched. This CDR3 is 15 amino acids long. CDR3 protein: CAWTSGHTGATEAFF. For the CDR3, the DNA is TGTGCCTGGACCTCGGGGCATACAGGGGCCACTGAAGCTTTCTTT.

This rearrangement joins TRBV7-8 to TRBJ1-2, with D perhaps TRBD1 (6 bases). CDR3 size: 17 residues. Germline V gene lookup returns CDR1 SGHVS and CDR2 FQNEAQ. V was trimmed by 0 bases and J by 3 bases, leaving 17 bases between them. The CDR3: CASSLADGGGFHYGYTF. The CDR3 region has the DNA TGTGCCAGCAGCTTAGCTGATGGGGGGGGCTTCCACTATGGCTACACCTTC. The complete variable domain, with remaining parts taken from reference TRBV7-8 and TRBJ1-2, reads GAGVSQSPRYKVAKRGQDVALRCDPISGHVSLFWYQQALGQGPEFLTYFQNEAQLDKSGLPSDRFFAERPEGSVSTLKIQRTQQEDSAVYLCASSLADGGGFHYGYTFGSGTRLTVV.

This chain joins TRBV7-2 and TRBJ1-3; the D is unclear. The germline V and J ends were trimmed by 4 bases and 0 bases, with 10 bases remaining between them. Germline V lookup: CDR1 SGHTA, CDR2 FQGNSA. The CDR3 length is 15 residues. The CDR3 protein is CASSYRPSSGNTIYF. The CDR3 DNA sequence: TGTGCCAGCAGCTACAGACCGAGCTCTGGAAACACCATATATTTT.

J is TRBJ2-7 and V is TRBV7-2; TRBD1 might be the D (6 bases). This CDR3 has 14 amino acids. The germline V gene has CDR1 SGHTA and CDR2 FQGNSA. Trimming cost V 0 bases and J 2 bases, with 8 bases left between them. CDR3 coding DNA: TGTGCCAGCAGCTTAGCGGGGGCACCCTACGAGCAGTACTTC. This gives the protein CASSLAGAPYEQYF. Combining the CDR3 with reference TRBV7-2 and TRBJ2-7 gives the whole variable domain GAGVSQSPSNKVTEKGKDVELRCDPISGHTALYWYRQSLGQGLEFLIYFQGNSAPDKSGLPSDRFSAERTGGSVSTLTIQRTQQEDSAVYLCASSLAGAPYEQYFGPGTRLTVT.

The chain links TRBV29-1 to TRBJ2-7; D gene unclear. The CDR3 length is 13 residues. Germline CDR1 reads SQVTM; CDR2 reads ANQGSEA. V was shortened by 1 base and J by 2 bases, with 9 bases between the two germline ends. Here the CDR3 DNA reads TGCAGCGTTGAAGTGGGCAGTGCCTACGAGCAGTACTTC. This codes for CSVEVGSAYEQYF.

Only a few counts were recorded for this clone. This chain uses TRBV6-2 or TRBV6-3 with TRBJ2-2; D is possibly TRBD1 (6 bases). V was shortened by 2 bases and J by 6 bases, with 10 bases between the two germline ends. This CDR3 comprises 14 residues. The germline V gene encodes CDR1 MNHEY and CDR2 SVGEGT. The CDR3 sequence: CASSYPTGSGELFF. The CDR3, as DNA: TGTGCCAGCAGTTACCCTACAGGGTCCGGGGAGCTGTTTTTT.

V gene TRBV29-1 combines with J gene TRBJ1-4, with 7 bases matching TRBD1. V lost 7 bases and J lost 11; bases outside the gene matches: 7. This CDR3 spans 11 amino acids. Germline V gene sequence: CDR1 SQVTM, CDR2 ANQGSEA. CDR3 protein: CSGQGQDKLFF. CDR3 DNA: TGCAGCGGACAGGGCCAAGATAAACTGTTTTTT.

J is TRBJ1-1 and V is TRBV3-1 (or the pseudogene TRBV3-2); TRBD1 aligns across 11 bases. The V gene end was trimmed by 1 base and the J gene end by 4 bases; junction bases not matched to a gene: 17. CDR1 is LGHDT, CDR2 YNNKEL, per germline (reference sequence). The CDR3 spans 20 residues. The chain's CDR3 is CASSQVRGGRTGGWVTEAFF. The CDR3 DNA is TGTGCCAGCAGCCAAGTTCGTGGGGGACGGACAGGGGGCTGGGTCACTGAAGCTTTCTTT.